Described below is a single T cell receptor beta chain sequence and its context. The data were taken from a study of CD8 T cells in ankylosing spondylitis. TCRdb re-called the 5' RACE reads through MiXCR, storing one row per CDR3 protein. Among 300,000 to 350,000 distinct CDR3 sequences listed, under 15% were seen once. The V gene's germline CDR1 is SGHDT and CDR2 YYEEEE. The CDR3 is 12 amino acids. J gave up 13 bases and V 4 bases, and 11 bases lay outside the gene matches. The gene calls are TRBV5-6 and TRBJ2-7; TRBD1 matches at 7 bases. This sequence was found in a male donor with ankylosing spondylitis or in good health (not recorded which). Input material: blood, either unsorted or a sorted T cell fraction (not recorded which). CDR3 DNA sequence: TGTGCCAGCAGCCGACAGGACAGGACCGCCTACTTC. Its protein is CASSRQDRTAYF.